This T cell receptor (beta chain) was obtained from a study of OX40 agonist ivuxolimab in advanced cancers. Study results and limitations: Expanded clones belonging to CD8+ T cells outnumbered, on average, those of CD4+.

The investigators sampled blood at baseline, at cycle 4 day 1, and at cycle 7 day 1. Sequencing was performed with immunoSEQ multiplex PCR; in TCRdb, only in-frame clones are kept and a portion is missing. The sample yields fewer than 35,000 clones, around nine tenths seen once. The CDR3 has 13 residues. Germline V gene sequence: CDR1 ENHRY, CDR2 SYGVKD. This clone turned up a few times. Its cognate antigen is unknown. The junction differs from germline at one of its ends, possibly a read error. This chain uses TRBV10-3 with TRBJ1-1; no clear D. Material: CD4+ or CD8+ T cells sorted from blood, obtained in a trial of the OX40 agonist ivuxolimab. This clonotype originated in an adult with an advanced solid tumor such as melanoma, head and neck, liver or kidney cancer. Here the CDR3 reads CASSYSLEHEAFF. CDR3 sequence (DNA): TGTGCCAGCAGTTACTCTCTTGAACATGAAGCTTTCTTT.